The 30 T cell receptor beta chains below come from one sample, sequenced in a study of T cells after yellow fever vaccination. MiXCR was run by TCRdb on the 5' RACE reads, yielding one entry per CDR3 protein. This sample has 30,000 to 35,000 distinct CDR3 sequences; 6.5% to 8% occur once, and the top ten carry 22%. This sample comprised PBMCs, either bulk or a sorted T-cell subset (CD4+, CD8+, memory, or dextramer-sorted; not recorded which), obtained on the day of the first yellow fever vaccination. These TCRs come from a man aged 18 to 29 who received the YFV17D yellow fever vaccine.

This clonotype was counted a few times. V is TRBV4-3 and J is TRBJ2-1; D unclear. CDR1 is LGHNA and CDR2 is YSLEER in the germline V gene. The germline V and J ends were trimmed by 2 bases and 3 bases, with 8 bases remaining between them. The CDR3 covers 14 residues. The CDR3 loop is CASSQLGVYNEQFF. For the CDR3, the DNA is TGCGCCAGCAGCCAACTTGGTGTCTACAATGAGCAGTTCTTC.

There are many counts of this clonotype. CDR3: CSAAEITARYTF. The DNA for the CDR3 is TGCAGTGCTGCCGAGATTACGGCACGCTACACCTTC. The chain joins TRBV20-1 to TRBJ1-2, with no clear D. Germline V gives CDR1 DFQATT, CDR2 SNEGSKA (reference sequence). The CDR3 length is 12 residues. V was pared by 5 bases and J by 9 bases, with 16 bases between.

J is TRBJ2-5 and V is TRBV11-2, with TRBD2 matching over 13 bases. Germline lookup yields CDR1 SGHAT and CDR2 FQNNGV. V was pared by 5 bases and J by 2 bases, with 11 bases of the junction left unmatched. The CDR3 consists of 18 residues. Here the CDR3 reads CASSPGATSGGGQETQYF. DNA of the CDR3: TGTGCCAGCAGCCCGGGCGCCACTAGCGGGGGGGGACAAGAGACCCAGTACTTC. Drawing the rest from reference TRBV11-2 and TRBJ2-5, the complete variable domain is EAGVAQSPRYKIIEKRQSVAFWCNPISGHATLYWYQQILGQGPKLLIQFQNNGVVDDSQLPKDRFSAERLKGVDSTLKIQPAKLEDSAVYLCASSPGATSGGGQETQYFGPGTRLLVL.

Ten or more counts support this clonotype. V usage is TRBV27 and J usage is TRBJ2-1, with TRBD2 matching 8 bases. The germline V gene encodes CDR1 MNHEY and CDR2 SMNVEV (reference sequence). J was trimmed by 5 bases and V by 6 bases; bases with no gene match: 12. The CDR3 is 16 residues long. The CDR3 loop reads CASSRPGSGGDNEQFF. The CDR3 DNA follows: TGTGCCAGCAGCCGCCCCGGGTCGGGGGGGGACAATGAGCAGTTCTTC.

This clonotype was recorded a few times. Here the CDR3 reads CASSPPPYNEQFF. The CDR3 coding sequence is TGTGCCAGCAGCCCCCCCCCTTACAATGAGCAGTTCTTC. This sequence joins TRBV7-3 and TRBJ2-1; unclear D gene. V lost 5 bases and J 4 bases, leaving 9 bases between the germline ends. CDR1 is SGHTA and CDR2 is FQGTGA in the germline V gene. The CDR3 covers 13 residues.

There are many counts of this clonotype. The genes are TRBV5-4 and TRBJ1-2, with 7 nucleotides matching TRBD1. Trimming at V came to 2 bases and at J to 0 bases, leaving 7 bases not matched to a gene. The CDR3 contains 16 residues. Germline V gene sequence: CDR1 SGHNT, CDR2 YYREEE (reference sequence). CDR3 sequence: CASSFGGTAANYGYTF. The DNA for the CDR3 is TGTGCCAGCAGCTTCGGAGGGACAGCAGCTAACTATGGCTACACCTTC. Full variable domain (rest looked up from reference TRBV5-4 and TRBJ1-2): ETGVTQSPTHLIKTRGQQVTLRCSSQSGHNTVSWYQQALGQGPQFIFQYYREEENGRGNFPPRFSGLQFPNYSSELNVNALELDDSALYLCASSFGGTAANYGYTFGSGTRLTVV.

At least ten counts were recorded for this clonotype. The J gene is TRBJ2-1, the V gene TRBV9; D uncertain. The CDR3 extends over 14 amino acids. The V gene lost 5 bases and the J gene lost 2 bases, with 11 bases spanning the gap. Germline CDR1 reads SGDLS; CDR2 reads YYNGEE. CDR3: CASRLAETYNEQFF. The CDR3 nucleotides are TGTGCCAGCAGGTTGGCAGAAACCTACAATGAGCAGTTCTTC.

This clonotype has a count of ten or more. The V and J genes are TRBV12-3 or TRBV12-4 and TRBJ1-5; no definite D call. Between the trimmed V and J ends, which lost 6 bases and 0 bases, there was a span of 3 bases. CDR3 length equals 12 residues. DNA for the CDR3: TGTGCCAGCAGCCATAGCAATCAGCCCCAGCATTTT. The encoded protein is CASSHSNQPQHF.

In its sample, this clonotype was seen many times. The V and J genes are TRBV4-1 and TRBJ1-3; no firm D call. Germline CDR1 and CDR2: MGHRA and YSYEKL. V lost 4 bases and J 0 bases, leaving 10 bases between the germline ends. The CDR3 is 15 amino acids. This CDR3 is CASSPTPSSGNTIYF. The CDR3 DNA sequence: TGCGCCAGCAGCCCCACCCCGAGCTCTGGAAACACCATATATTTT.

This clonotype was counted at least ten times. This chain connects TRBV2 to TRBJ1-1, with D uncertain. Germline CDR1 and CDR2: SNHLY and FYNNEI. The CDR3 has 11 residues. Trimming left V 3 bases short and J 10 bases short, with 9 bases between. The CDR3 protein is CASSESLLAFF. As DNA, the CDR3 is TGTGCCAGCAGTGAGTCCCTTCTAGCTTTCTTT. The full variable domain, rest sourced from reference TRBV2 and TRBJ1-1, is EPEVTQTPSHQVTQMGQEVILRCVPISNHLYFYWYRQILGQKVEFLVSFYNNEISEKSEIFDDQFSVERPDGSNFTLKIRSTKLEDSAMYFCASSESLLAFFGQGTRLTVV.

This clonotype was seen ten or more times. The CDR3 nucleotides are TGTGCCAGCAGTCCGGGACAGGGGGCTTGGAATGAGCAGTTCTTC. Translation: CASSPGQGAWNEQFF. The chain links TRBV12-3 or TRBV12-4 to TRBJ2-1; 12 bases map to TRBD1. The ends lost 5 bases at V and 7 bases at J; junction bases unmatched: 6. The CDR3 has 15 residues.

This chain joins TRBV4-1 and TRBJ1-2; 8 bases fit TRBD1. Per germline, CDR1 MGHRA and CDR2 YSYEKL. V gave up 3 bases and J gave up 10 bases; unmatched junction bases: 25. The CDR3 sequence is 19 residues long. The CDR3 region has the DNA TGCGCCAGCAGCCATCCTGACTCGGGACAGGTCGGTTTTAGAGGATCCTACACCTTC. This codes for CASSHPDSGQVGFRGSYTF.

This clonotype has a count of ten or more. The chain employs TRBV5-1 and TRBJ2-3; maybe TRBD1 (5 bases). The CDR3 is 15 residues long. CDR1 is SGHRS and CDR2 is YFSETQ in the germline V gene. Trimming cost V 1 base and J 2 bases, with 11 bases left between them. CDR3: CASSLQGQHTDTQYF. The CDR3, as DNA: TGCGCCAGCAGCTTGCAGGGCCAGCACACAGATACGCAGTATTTT.

This clonotype was seen more than once but under ten times. V is TRBV7-3 and J is TRBJ2-1, with TRBD1 matching over 11 bases. Germline loops: CDR1 SGHTA, CDR2 FQGTGA. The CDR3 is 17 amino acids. J was trimmed by 3 bases and V by 5 bases; bases with no gene match: 9. CDR3 coding DNA: TGTGCCAGCAGCGCCACCGGGACAGGGGGGAGCTACAATGAGCAGTTCTTC. Protein: CASSATGTGGSYNEQFF.

This clonotype was recorded at least ten times. V usage is TRBV5-8 and J usage is TRBJ2-3; either TRBD1 or TRBD2 may fit D (5 bases each). Germline V gives CDR1 SGHTS, CDR2 YDEGEE. CDR3 size: 17 residues. V was pared by 0 bases and J by 4 bases, with 18 bases between. CDR3 protein: CASSLAWGTQGADTQYF. The CDR3 DNA follows: TGTGCCAGCAGCTTGGCCTGGGGGACCCAAGGGGCAGATACGCAGTATTTT.

This clonotype has ten or more counts. The chain employs TRBV6-1 and TRBJ2-2; unclear D gene. V was cut by 6 bases and J by 4 bases, with 9 bases left in between. The length of the CDR3 is 13 residues. Germline V gene sequence: CDR1 MNHNS, CDR2 SASEGT. DNA for the CDR3: TGTGCCAGCAGGGTGGTAATCACCGGGGAGCTGTTTTTT. This sequence encodes CASRVVITGELFF.

This clonotype was recorded a few times. The chain has TRBV18 and TRBJ1-2; unclear D gene. The CDR3 is 15 residues long. Trimming left V 6 bases short and J 3 bases short, with 17 bases between. Germline assignment: CDR1 KGHSH and CDR2 LQKENI. CDR3 bases: TGTGCCAGCTCTCCCGGAAATCTGGGCTACTATGGCTACACCTTC. This sequence encodes CASSPGNLGYYGYTF.

This clonotype was observed many times. The genes are TRBV12-3 or TRBV12-4 and TRBJ2-1; D call uncertain. The CDR3 contains 13 residues. V shed 1 base and J shed 6 bases, with 7 bases lying between them. CDR3 DNA: TGTGCCAGCAGTTTAGGAGGCCTCAATGAGCAGTTCTTC. It yields the protein CASSLGGLNEQFF.

This chain joins TRBV6-2 or TRBV6-3 and TRBJ1-1; no clear D. V lost 7 bases to trimming and J lost 5 bases, with 20 bases between them. This CDR3 comprises 15 residues. Germline V gene sequence: CDR1 MNHEY, CDR2 SVGEGT. DNA for the CDR3: TGTGCCAGCACCATACGAGGCGGCGTTGGGACTGAAGCTTTCTTT. Its translation: CASTIRGGVGTEAFF.

The sample holds many counts of this clonotype. The chain recombines TRBV5-1 with TRBJ1-5, with D maybe TRBD1 (5 bases). The V and J ends lost 2 bases and 5 bases respectively, with 14 bases between them. This CDR3 region has 15 residues. The V gene's germline CDR1 is SGHRS and CDR2 YFSETQ. The CDR3: CASSLTGTDYQPQHF. The CDR3 nucleotides read TGCGCCAGCAGCTTAACGGGGACTGACTATCAGCCCCAGCATTTT.

The V gene is TRBV15, the J gene TRBJ2-6; TRBD2 matches at 13 bases. V was pared by 3 bases and J by 0 bases, with 5 bases of the junction left unmatched. This CDR3 is 19 amino acids long. The V gene's germline CDR1 is LNHNV and CDR2 YYDKDF (reference sequence). The CDR3 here is CATSSRTSGGRSGANVLTF. The CDR3 DNA reads as TGTGCCACCAGCAGTCGGACTAGCGGGGGCCGCTCTGGGGCCAACGTCCTGACTTTC. Using reference TRBV15 and TRBJ2-6 for the parts outside the CDR3, the full variable domain is DAMVIQNPRYQVTQFGKPVTLSCSQTLNHNVMYWYQQKSSQAPKLLFHYYDKDFNNEADTPDNFQSRRPNTSFCFLDIRSPGLGDTAMYLCATSSRTSGGRSGANVLTFGAGSRLTVL.

This clonotype has at least ten counts. This chain uses TRBV7-8 with TRBJ1-5; TRBD1 might be the D (5 bases). The ends were cut back, 2 bases at V and 7 bases at J, with 15 bases in the middle. The germline V gene has CDR1 SGHVS and CDR2 FQNEAQ. The CDR3 runs to 15 residues. This CDR3 reads CASSLPGQGEQPQHF. The CDR3, as DNA: TGTGCCAGCAGCTTACCAGGGCAGGGTGAACAGCCCCAGCATTTT.

There are many counts of this clonotype. The chain links TRBV29-1 to TRBJ1-1; D remains ambiguous. CDR3 length equals 10 residues. V lost 4 bases to trimming and J lost 8 bases, with 8 bases between them. Per germline, CDR1 SQVTM and CDR2 ANQGSEA. DNA for the CDR3: TGCAGCGTTGTAGGCAGCGAAGCTTTCTTT. It codes for CSVVGSEAFF.

This clonotype was detected many times. The chain's CDR3 is CASSWGQGLSGANVLTF. DNA of the CDR3: TGTGCCAGCAGCTGGGGACAGGGACTCTCTGGGGCCAACGTCCTGACTTTC. This chain connects TRBV7-2 to TRBJ2-6, with 9 bases fitting TRBD1. Losses at the gene ends were 4 bases for V and 0 bases for J; bases not matched to a gene: 4. This CDR3 comprises 17 residues. Germline V gene data show CDR1 as SGHTA and CDR2 as FQGNSA.

This clonotype was counted at least ten times. V gene TRBV20-1 combines with J gene TRBJ1-6, with TRBD1 identical over 7 bases. V lost 4 bases and J lost 0; bases outside the gene matches: 3. Per the germline V gene, CDR1 is DFQATT and CDR2 is SNEGSKA (reference sequence). CDR3 length: 15 amino acids. This CDR3 is CSAMRDSSYNSPLHF. CDR3 in DNA: TGCAGTGCTATGCGGGACAGCTCCTATAATTCACCCCTCCACTTT.

This clonotype was picked up many times. The rearrangement links TRBV12-3 or TRBV12-4 to TRBJ2-2; no firm D call. Trimming cost V 2 bases and J 6 bases, with 4 bases left between them. The CDR3 runs 12 residues. In nucleotides, the CDR3 is TGTGCCAGCAGTTTACCCCCCGGGGAGCTGTTTTTT. Its translation is CASSLPPGELFF.

This clonotype has at least ten counts. As DNA, the CDR3 is TGCAGTGCTAGATTACCCTCTAGCGGGGGAGAGACCCAGTACTTC. This sequence encodes CSARLPSSGGETQYF. The chain joins TRBV20-1 to TRBJ2-5; 10 nucleotides agree with TRBD2. This CDR3 has 15 amino acids. From germline, CDR1 is DFQATT and CDR2 SNEGSKA (reference sequence). V shed 2 bases, J shed 4 bases, and the junction held 7 bases outside the gene matches.

This clonotype came up many times. The CDR3 DNA reads TGTGCCAGCAGTTTGGCAGGATTGAATTCACCCCTCCACTTT. Residues: CASSLAGLNSPLHF. The rearrangement uses TRBV12-3 or TRBV12-4 and TRBJ1-6; D is unclear. Trimming removed 3 bases from V and 7 bases from J, with 10 bases in between. This CDR3 comprises 14 residues.

V is TRBV4-1 and J is TRBJ1-1; D perhaps matches TRBD1 (6 bases). CDR3 size: 13 residues. Trimming took 5 bases from V and 7 from J, leaving 14 bases between them. Germline values: CDR1 MGHRA, CDR2 YSYEKL. The CDR3 reads CASSKRQEYEAFF. The CDR3 DNA follows: TGCGCCAGCAGCAAGAGACAGGAGTATGAAGCTTTCTTT.

This clonotype was counted many times. V and J are TRBV24-1 and TRBJ2-5; D is unclear. The CDR3 totals 14 residues. In germline, CDR1 is KGHDR, CDR2 SFDVKD. V lost 4 bases to trimming and J lost 0 bases, with 8 bases between them. The CDR3 region is CATSERRDQETQYF. CDR3 in DNA: TGTGCCACCAGTGAAAGAAGAGACCAAGAGACCCAGTACTTC.